These 23 T cell receptor beta chains were all obtained from the same sample, sequenced in a study of T cells after yellow fever vaccination. Each CDR3 protein is one row after TCRdb ran MiXCR on the 5' RACE reads. The sample lists 150,000 to 200,000 distinct CDR3 sequences; 9.5% to 12% were seen once. Sequenced material: CD8+ T cells sorted from PBMCs, taken 15 days after the yellow fever booster vaccination. These receptors were collected from a man younger than 35 who received the YFV17D yellow fever vaccine.

This clonotype was counted between two and nine times. This chain joins TRBV16 and TRBJ1-1; D is ambiguous. With 10 bases removed from V and 1 base from J, the gap between germline ends came to 13 bases. The germline V gene encodes CDR1 KGHSY and CDR2 FQNENV. The CDR3 consists of 13 residues. CDR3 region: CATEKAGNTEAFF. The CDR3 DNA reads as TGTGCCACTGAGAAAGCGGGGAACACTGAAGCTTTCTTT.

The sample holds a few counts of this clonotype. V gene TRBV9 combines with J gene TRBJ1-5; maybe TRBD1 (6 bases). V dropped 4 bases and J dropped 7 bases, with 15 bases sitting between them. This CDR3 has 14 amino acids. Germline V gene data show CDR1 as SGDLS and CDR2 as YYNGEE. The CDR3 coding sequence is TGTGCCAGCAGCCGGGCGGGGGGGCACCAGCCCCAGCATTTT. Residues: CASSRAGGHQPQHF.

This clonotype was counted at least ten times. The chain combines TRBV9 with TRBJ2-7; TRBD2 agrees at 7 bases. The germline V gene has CDR1 SGDLS and CDR2 YYNGEE. The V gene end was trimmed by 3 bases and the J gene end by 2 bases; junction bases not matched to a gene: 8. This CDR3 has 15 residues. CDR3 DNA sequence: TGTGCCAGCAGCGCAGGGCGGACTAGGGCCTACGAGCAGTACTTC. Its protein product is CASSAGRTRAYEQYF.

This clonotype was picked up a small number of times. This chain's CDR3 is CASSHLGGGVVKNIQYF. In nucleotides, the CDR3 is TGCGCCAGCAGCCACCTCGGGGGGGGGGTTGTCAAAAACATTCAGTACTTC. This chain uses TRBV4-1 with TRBJ2-4, with 8 bases identical to TRBD2. The J segment lost 3 bases and the V segment lost 3 bases, leaving 10 bases of the junction unmatched. CDR3 length: 17 residues. Germline CDR1 reads MGHRA; CDR2 reads YSYEKL.

The sample holds a few counts of this clonotype. The chain combines TRBV20-1 with TRBJ2-7, with a tentative D call TRBD1 (5 bases). V lost 3 bases and J 1 base, leaving 13 bases between the germline ends. This CDR3 is built from 14 residues. CDR1 and CDR2 (germline): DFQATT, SNEGSKA (reference sequence). The CDR3 DNA reads TGCAGTGCTAGTGAACGGGCAGGGTCCTACGAGCAGTACGTC. It is translated as CSASERAGSYEQYV.

Notes on this clonotype: This could be a read error, since a much larger clone is one nucleotide away. The chain recombines TRBV6-6 with TRBJ2-2; 8 bases fit TRBD2. Germline CDR1 MNHNY, CDR2 SVGAGI (reference sequence). The CDR3 spans 16 residues. The CDR3 sequence is CASSYSGGRNSGELFF. The CDR3 region has the DNA TGTGCCAGCAGTTACTCCGGCGGGAGGAACTCCGGGGAGCTGTTTTTT.

This clonotype was seen many times. V is TRBV12-3 or TRBV12-4 and J is TRBJ2-3, with D unclear. V was trimmed by 4 bases and J by 0 bases, leaving 11 bases between them. This CDR3 spans 15 amino acids. CDR3 region: CASSSVAASTDTQYF. The CDR3 DNA follows: TGTGCCAGCAGTTCGGTAGCTGCTAGCACAGATACGCAGTATTTT.

The V gene is TRBV7-9, the J gene TRBJ2-3; D is possibly TRBD1 (6 bases). Germline V CDR1 and CDR2: SEHNR, FQNEAQ (reference sequence). V was cut by 3 bases and J by 7 bases, with 20 bases left in between. This CDR3 contains 16 residues. CDR3 in DNA: TGTGCCAGCAGCTTCCCGGACAGTACCCGGGGTAATACGCAGTATTTT. Encoded protein: CASSFPDSTRGNTQYF. The complete variable domain, with remaining parts taken from reference TRBV7-9 and TRBJ2-3, reads DTGVSQNPRHKITKRGQNVTFRCDPISEHNRLYWYRQTLGQGPEFLTYFQNEAQLEKSRLLSDRFSAERPKGSFSTLEIQRTEQGDSAMYLCASSFPDSTRGNTQYFGPGTRLTVL.

Only a few counts were recorded for this clonotype. The chain employs TRBV6-5 and TRBJ1-2; D not resolved. Trimming took off 5 bases at V and 6 bases at J, with 13 bases between the two ends. The CDR3 is 13 residues long. Germline V gene lookup returns CDR1 MNHEY and CDR2 SVGAGI. This CDR3 is CASSTRVSDGYTF. The CDR3 DNA reads TGTGCCAGCAGTACAAGGGTTAGTGATGGCTACACCTTC.

The rearrangement joins TRBV3-1 to TRBJ1-5, with D possibly matching TRBD1 (5 bases). The CDR3 has 15 residues. The germline gives CDR1 LGHDT, CDR2 YNNKEL (reference sequence). V shed 1 base and J shed 7 bases, with 14 bases lying between them. The CDR3 bases are TGTGCCAGCAGCCAAGGAGGGCAGGGTTGGCAGCCCCAGCATTTT. The encoded protein is CASSQGGQGWQPQHF.

This chain uses TRBV27 with TRBJ1-6, with 9 bases matching TRBD1. This CDR3 comprises 16 residues. Germline lookup yields CDR1 MNHEY and CDR2 SMNVEV (reference sequence). V was clipped by 5 bases and J by 2 bases; unmatched bases: 4. The CDR3 sequence is CASSAGQGTYNSPLHF. DNA of the CDR3: TGTGCCAGCAGTGCAGGACAGGGGACCTATAATTCACCCCTCCACTTT.

The chain joins TRBV4-1 to TRBJ1-1; 10 nucleotides match TRBD1. J gave up 8 bases and V 4 bases, and 16 bases lay outside the gene matches. The germline CDR1 and CDR2 sequences are MGHRA and YSYEKL. The CDR3 runs 17 residues. The CDR3 DNA reads as TGCGCCAGCAGCCCGGGACAGGGGCCAGGGGGCACTGAAGAAGCTTTCTTT. Its translation is CASSPGQGPGGTEEAFF.

The J gene is TRBJ2-3, the V gene TRBV6-5, with unresolved D. Trimming cost V 0 bases and J 0 bases, with 7 bases left between them. CDR1 and CDR2 from the germline V gene are MNHEY and SVGAGI. This CDR3 region has 15 residues. Written as DNA, the CDR3 is TGTGCCAGCAGTTACTCGTCCCCTAGCACAGATACGCAGTATTTT. Translating it yields CASSYSSPSTDTQYF.

This clonotype was observed a few times. V gene TRBV12-3 or TRBV12-4 combines with J gene TRBJ1-1; D is unclear. The V gene lost 7 bases and the J gene lost 5 bases, with 11 bases spanning the gap. The length of the CDR3 is 12 residues. The CDR3 spells CASMDSRTEAFF. In nucleotides, the CDR3 is TGTGCCAGCATGGACTCGAGGACTGAAGCTTTCTTT.

This clonotype was found many times. The CDR3 DNA is TGTGCCAGCAGTGGGGGTTACAATGAGCAGTTCTTC. Translation: CASSGGYNEQFF. This sequence joins TRBV25-1 and TRBJ2-1, with D unclear. The CDR3 extends over 12 amino acids. Germline CDR1 reads MGHDK; CDR2 reads SYGVNS. V was cut by 4 bases and J by 4 bases, with 5 bases left in between.

This clonotype appeared a few times. The rearrangement uses TRBV7-2 and TRBJ2-7, with TRBD2 as a possible D gene (5 bases). Deletions cut 4 bases from V and 2 bases from J, with 15 bases between. The CDR3 runs to 15 residues. Germline V CDR1 and CDR2: SGHTA, FQGNSA. The CDR3 sequence: CASSSAGRRPYEQYF. Here the CDR3 DNA reads TGTGCCAGCAGCTCGGCGGGCCGCCGGCCCTACGAGCAGTACTTC.

This clonotype has only one observation. This chain links TRBV7-9 with TRBJ2-6; D unresolved. CDR3 length equals 15 residues. The ends were cut back, 5 bases at V and 4 bases at J, with 12 bases in the middle. CDR1 is SEHNR, CDR2 FQNEAQ, per germline (reference sequence). The CDR3 spells CASSHGNVGANVLTF. DNA for the CDR3: TGTGCCAGCAGCCATGGGAACGTAGGGGCCAACGTCCTGACTTTC.

The V gene is TRBV4-1, the J gene TRBJ1-1; TRBD1 is a possible D gene (6 bases). CDR3 size: 15 residues. With 4 bases removed from V and 4 bases from J, the gap between germline ends came to 16 bases. Germline lookup yields CDR1 MGHRA and CDR2 YSYEKL. The CDR3 protein is CASSPRHVGGTEAFF. Written as DNA, the CDR3 is TGCGCCAGCAGCCCCAGGCACGTAGGGGGCACTGAAGCTTTCTTT.

This clonotype was seen at least ten times. The V call is TRBV4-2, the J call TRBJ2-7; perhaps TRBD2 as D (5 bases). The V gene's germline CDR1 is LGHNA and CDR2 YNFKEQ. V lost 0 bases to trimming and J lost 2 bases, with 17 bases between them. The CDR3 is made up of 17 amino acids. The CDR3: CASSQDRDKWGAYEQYF. CDR3 nucleotides: TGTGCCAGCAGCCAAGATCGCGACAAATGGGGAGCCTACGAGCAGTACTTC.

This rearrangement joins TRBV27 to TRBJ2-6; either TRBD1 or TRBD2 may fit D (5 bases each). The V gene's germline CDR1 is MNHEY and CDR2 SMNVEV (reference sequence). Trimming took 6 bases from V and 2 from J, leaving 11 bases between them. The CDR3 has 15 amino acids. CDR3 in amino acids: CASRRQRAGANVLTF. The CDR3 DNA reads TGTGCCAGCAGACGACAGAGGGCTGGGGCCAACGTCCTGACTTTC.

The CDR3 is CASSPPGRVYGYTF. Here the CDR3 DNA reads TGTGCCAGCAGTCCGCCGGGCAGGGTCTATGGCTACACCTTC. This rearrangement joins TRBV6-2 or TRBV6-3 to TRBJ1-2, with a possible D match to TRBD1 (5 bases). The CDR3 is 14 residues long. Germline-derived CDR1 and CDR2 are MNHEY and SVGEGT. The V end was cut by 5 bases, the J end by 4 bases, with 14 bases between.

This clonotype was counted only a few times. In DNA, the CDR3 is TGTGCCAGCAGCTTGAGGGGCTTAGATACGCAGTATTTT. Protein product: CASSLRGLDTQYF. The V gene is TRBV5-6, the J gene TRBJ2-3, with a possible D match to TRBD1 (5 bases). V lost 1 base and J 5 bases, leaving 8 bases between the germline ends. CDR3 length: 13 amino acids. The germline gives CDR1 SGHDT, CDR2 YYEEEE.

The chain carries TRBV6-2 or TRBV6-3 and TRBJ2-7, with D unresolved. Per germline, CDR1 MNHEY and CDR2 SVGEGT. This CDR3 contains 15 residues. V lost 0 bases, J lost 2 bases, and 11 bases lay in between. This chain's CDR3 is CASSYSSVEAYEQYF. CDR3 sequence (DNA): TGTGCCAGCAGTTACTCGTCAGTTGAGGCCTACGAGCAGTACTTC.